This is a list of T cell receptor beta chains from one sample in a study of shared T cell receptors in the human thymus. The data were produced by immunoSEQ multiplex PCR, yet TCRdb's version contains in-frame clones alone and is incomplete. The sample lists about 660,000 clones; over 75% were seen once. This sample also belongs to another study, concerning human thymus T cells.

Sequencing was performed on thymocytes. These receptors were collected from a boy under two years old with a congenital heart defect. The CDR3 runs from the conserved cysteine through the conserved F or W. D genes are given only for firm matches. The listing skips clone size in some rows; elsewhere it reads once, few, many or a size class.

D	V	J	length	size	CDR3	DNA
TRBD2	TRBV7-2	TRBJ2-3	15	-	CASSLYIASGDTQYF	TGTGCCAGCAGCTTATATATTGCTAGCGGAGATACGCAGTATTTT
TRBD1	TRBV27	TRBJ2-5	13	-	CASRNRGLETQYF	TGTGCCAGCAGAAACAGGGGGTTGGAGACCCAGTACTTC
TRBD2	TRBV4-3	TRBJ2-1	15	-	CASGRGTSGRAEQFF	TGCGCCAGCGGCCGGGGGACTAGCGGGAGGGCTGAGCAGTTCTTC
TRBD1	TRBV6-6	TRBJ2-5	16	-	CASSWDRGGLQETQYF	TGTGCCAGCAGTTGGGACAGGGGGGGGCTTCAAGAGACCCAGTACTTC
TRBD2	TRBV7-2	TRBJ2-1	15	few	CASSPGTSGYNEQFF	TGTGCCAGCAGCCCGGGGACTAGCGGATACAATGAGCAGTTCTTC
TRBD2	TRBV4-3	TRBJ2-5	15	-	CASSQGLAGVETQYF	TGCGCCAGCAGCCAAGGACTAGCGGGAGTAGAGACCCAGTACTTC
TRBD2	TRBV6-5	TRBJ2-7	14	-	CASSQRTSGRVTYF	TGTGCCAGCAGTCAACGGACTAGCGGGAGGGTGACGTACTTC
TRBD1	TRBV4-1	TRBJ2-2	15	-	CASSQAGTGGGELFF	TGCGCCAGCAGCCAAGCCGGGACAGGCGGCGGGGAGCTGTTTTTT
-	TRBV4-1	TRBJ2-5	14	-	CASSLPRLQETQYF	TGCGCCAGCAGCCTTCCGCGACTGCAAGAGACCCAGTACTTC
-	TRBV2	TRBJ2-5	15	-	CASSPSSTAQETQYF	TGTGCCAGCAGTCCCTCCTCGACAGCCCAAGAGACCCAGTACTTC
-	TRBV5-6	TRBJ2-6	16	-	CASSYVGGKGANVLTF	TGTGCCAGCAGCTATGTGGGGGGTAAGGGGGCCAACGTCCTGACTTTC
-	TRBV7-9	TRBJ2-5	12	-	CASSFGWETQYF	TGTGCCAGCAGCTTCGGTTGGGAGACCCAGTACTTC
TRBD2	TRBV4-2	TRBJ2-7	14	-	CASSQGTSAYEQYF	TGTGCCAGCAGCCAGGGGACTAGCGCCTACGAGCAGTACTTC
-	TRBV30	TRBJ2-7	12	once	CAWSRGHDEQYF	TGTGCCTGGAGTAGGGGACACGACGAGCAGTACTTC
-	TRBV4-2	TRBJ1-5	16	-	CASSHIYAGSNQPQHF	TGTGCCAGCAGCCACATCTACGCGGGTAGCAATCAGCCCCAGCATTTT
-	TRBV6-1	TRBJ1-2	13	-	CASSGQQPRGYTF	TGTGCCAGCAGTGGACAGCAACCTAGGGGCTACACCTTC
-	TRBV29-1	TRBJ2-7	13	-	CSVARGSRYEQYF	TGCAGCGTTGCACGGGGGAGCAGATACGAGCAGTACTTC